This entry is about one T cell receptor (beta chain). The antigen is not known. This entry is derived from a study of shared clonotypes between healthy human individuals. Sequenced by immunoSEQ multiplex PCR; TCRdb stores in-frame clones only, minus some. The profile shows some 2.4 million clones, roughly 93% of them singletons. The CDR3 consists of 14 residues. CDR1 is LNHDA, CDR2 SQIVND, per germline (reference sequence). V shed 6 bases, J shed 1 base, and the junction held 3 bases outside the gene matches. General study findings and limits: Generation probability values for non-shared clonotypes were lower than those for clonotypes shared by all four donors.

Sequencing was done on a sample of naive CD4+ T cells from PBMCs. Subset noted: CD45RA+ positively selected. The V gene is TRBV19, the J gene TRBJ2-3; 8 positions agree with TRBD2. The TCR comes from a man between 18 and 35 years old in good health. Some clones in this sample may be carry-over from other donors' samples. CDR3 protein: CASSGLAGTDTQYF. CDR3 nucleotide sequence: TGTGCCAGTAGCGGACTAGCTGGCACAGATACGCAGTATTTT.